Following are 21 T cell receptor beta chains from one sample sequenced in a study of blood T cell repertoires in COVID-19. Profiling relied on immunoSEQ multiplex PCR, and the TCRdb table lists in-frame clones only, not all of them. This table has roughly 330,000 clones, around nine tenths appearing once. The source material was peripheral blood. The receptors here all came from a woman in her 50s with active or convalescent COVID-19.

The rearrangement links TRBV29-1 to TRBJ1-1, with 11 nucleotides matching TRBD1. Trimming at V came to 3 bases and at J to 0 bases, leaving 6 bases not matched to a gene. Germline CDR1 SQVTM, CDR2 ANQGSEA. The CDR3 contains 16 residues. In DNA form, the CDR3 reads TGCAGCGTTGATGGACAGGGGGCCACTGTGAACACTGAAGCTTTCTTT. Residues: CSVDGQGATVNTEAFF. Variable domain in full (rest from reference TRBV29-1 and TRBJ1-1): SAVISQKPSRDICQRGTSLTIQCQVDSQVTMMFWYRQQPGQSLTLIATANQGSEATYESGFVIDKFPISRPNLTFSTLTVSNMSPEDSSIYLCSVDGQGATVNTEAFFGQGTRLTVV.

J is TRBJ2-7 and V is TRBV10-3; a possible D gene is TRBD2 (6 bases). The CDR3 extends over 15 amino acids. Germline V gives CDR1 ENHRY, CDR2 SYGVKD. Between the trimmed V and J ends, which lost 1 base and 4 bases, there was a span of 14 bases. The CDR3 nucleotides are TGTGCCATCAGTGAGTTTTCGGGGGTAGCGTACGAGCAGTACTTC. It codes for CAISEFSGVAYEQYF.

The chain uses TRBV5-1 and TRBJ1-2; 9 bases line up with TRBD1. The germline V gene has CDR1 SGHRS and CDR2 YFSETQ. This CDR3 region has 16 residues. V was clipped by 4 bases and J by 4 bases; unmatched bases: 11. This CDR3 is CASSKGQGEPGYGYTF. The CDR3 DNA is TGCGCCAGCAGCAAGGGACAGGGTGAACCGGGCTATGGCTACACCTTC.

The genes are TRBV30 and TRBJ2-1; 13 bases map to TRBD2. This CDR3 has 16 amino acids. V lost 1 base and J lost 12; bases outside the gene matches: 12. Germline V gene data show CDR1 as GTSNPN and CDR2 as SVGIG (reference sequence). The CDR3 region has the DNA TGTGCCTGGAGTGATTCCCCGGGACTAGCGGGGTTCGGGCAGTTCTTC. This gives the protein CAWSDSPGLAGFGQFF.

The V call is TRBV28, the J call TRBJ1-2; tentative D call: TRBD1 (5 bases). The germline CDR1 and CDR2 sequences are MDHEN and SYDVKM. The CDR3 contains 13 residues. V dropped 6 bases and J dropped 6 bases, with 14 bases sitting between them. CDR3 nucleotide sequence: TGTGCCAGCAGCCTTAGGGAAGGGGATGGCTACACCTTC. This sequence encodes CASSLREGDGYTF.

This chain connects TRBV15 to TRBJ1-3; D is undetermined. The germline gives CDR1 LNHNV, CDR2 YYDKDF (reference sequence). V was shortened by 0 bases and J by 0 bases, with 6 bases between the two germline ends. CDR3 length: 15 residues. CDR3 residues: CATSRDSSSGNTIYF. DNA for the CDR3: TGTGCCACCAGCAGAGACTCTAGCTCTGGAAACACCATATATTTT.

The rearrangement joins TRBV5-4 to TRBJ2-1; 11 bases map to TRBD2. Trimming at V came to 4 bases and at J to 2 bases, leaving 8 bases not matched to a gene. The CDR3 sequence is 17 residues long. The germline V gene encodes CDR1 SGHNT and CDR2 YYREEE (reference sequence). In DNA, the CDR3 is TGTGCCAGCAGCCCACGACTAGCGGGAAAGGCCTACAATGAGCAGTTCTTC. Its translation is CASSPRLAGKAYNEQFF.

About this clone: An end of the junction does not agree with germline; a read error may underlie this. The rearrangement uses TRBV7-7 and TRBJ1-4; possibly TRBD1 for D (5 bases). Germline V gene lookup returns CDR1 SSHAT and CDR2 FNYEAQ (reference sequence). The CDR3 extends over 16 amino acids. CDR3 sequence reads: CASSLRQGATNEKLFF. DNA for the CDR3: TGTGCTAGCAGCTTGAGGCAGGGTGCAACTAATGAAAAACTGTTTTTT. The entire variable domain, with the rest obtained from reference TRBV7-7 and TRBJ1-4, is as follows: GAGVSQSPRYKVTKRGQDVTLRCDPISSHATLYWYQQALGQGPEFLTYFNYEAQPDKSGLPSDRFSAERPEGSISTLTIQRTEQRDSAMYRCASSLRQGATNEKLFFGSGTQLSVL.

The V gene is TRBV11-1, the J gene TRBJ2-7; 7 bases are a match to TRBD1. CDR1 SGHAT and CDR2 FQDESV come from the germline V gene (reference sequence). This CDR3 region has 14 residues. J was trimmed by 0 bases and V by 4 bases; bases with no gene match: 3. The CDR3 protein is CASSSGQDSYEQYF. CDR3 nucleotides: TGTGCCAGCAGCTCAGGACAGGACTCCTACGAGCAGTACTTC.

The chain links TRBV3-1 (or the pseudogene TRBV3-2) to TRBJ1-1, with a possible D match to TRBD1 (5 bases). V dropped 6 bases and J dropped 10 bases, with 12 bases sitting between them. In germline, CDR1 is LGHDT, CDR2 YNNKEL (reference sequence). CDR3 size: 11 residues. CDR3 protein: CASRNGRGAFF. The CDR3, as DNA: TGTGCCAGCAGGAATGGTAGGGGAGCTTTCTTT.

As DNA, the CDR3 is TGTGCCAGTAGTATTCGAGCTTCCAGCAATCAGCCCCAGCATTTT. Its translation: CASSIRASSNQPQHF. The rearrangement joins TRBV19 to TRBJ1-5; D ambiguous. Trimming pared 3 bases from V and 1 base from J, leaving 10 bases between. Germline V gene sequence: CDR1 LNHDA, CDR2 SQIVND (reference sequence). This CDR3 has 15 residues. The whole variable domain, remainder taken from reference TRBV19 and TRBJ1-5, is DGGITQSPKYLFRKEGQNVTLSCEQNLNHDAMYWYRQDPGQGLRLIYYSQIVNDFQKGDIAEGYSVSREKKESFPLTVTSAQKNPTAFYLCASSIRASSNQPQHFGDGTRLSIL.

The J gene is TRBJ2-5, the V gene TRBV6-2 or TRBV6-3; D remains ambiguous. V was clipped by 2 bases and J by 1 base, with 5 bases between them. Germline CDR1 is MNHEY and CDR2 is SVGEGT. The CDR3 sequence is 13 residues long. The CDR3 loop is CASSYISQETQYF. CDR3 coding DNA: TGTGCCAGCAGTTACATATCCCAAGAGACCCAGTACTTC.

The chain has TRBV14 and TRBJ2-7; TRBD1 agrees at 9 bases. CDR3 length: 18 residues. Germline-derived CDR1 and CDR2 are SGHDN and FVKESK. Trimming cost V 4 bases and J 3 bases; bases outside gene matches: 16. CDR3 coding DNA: TGTGCCAGCAGCCCCAGACTTTGGGACAGGGAGGGCTACTACGAGCAGTACTTC. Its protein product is CASSPRLWDREGYYEQYF.

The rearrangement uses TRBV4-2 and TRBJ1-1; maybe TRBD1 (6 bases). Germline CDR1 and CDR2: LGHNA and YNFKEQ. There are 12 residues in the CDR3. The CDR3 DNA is TGTGGGGTGGGGGCCGTGAACACTGAAGCTTTCTTT. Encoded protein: CGVGAVNTEAFF.

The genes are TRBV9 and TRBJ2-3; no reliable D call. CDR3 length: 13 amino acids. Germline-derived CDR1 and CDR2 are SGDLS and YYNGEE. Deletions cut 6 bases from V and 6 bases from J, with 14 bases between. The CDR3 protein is CASTPSPEDTQYF. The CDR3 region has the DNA TGTGCCAGCACCCCCTCGCCCGAGGATACGCAGTATTTT.

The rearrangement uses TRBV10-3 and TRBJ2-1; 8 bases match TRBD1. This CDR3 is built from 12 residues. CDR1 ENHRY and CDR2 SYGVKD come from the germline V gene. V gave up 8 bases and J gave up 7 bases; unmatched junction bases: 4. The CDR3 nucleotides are TGTGCCATCTGGACAGGGAAAAATGAGCAGTTCTTC. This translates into CAIWTGKNEQFF.

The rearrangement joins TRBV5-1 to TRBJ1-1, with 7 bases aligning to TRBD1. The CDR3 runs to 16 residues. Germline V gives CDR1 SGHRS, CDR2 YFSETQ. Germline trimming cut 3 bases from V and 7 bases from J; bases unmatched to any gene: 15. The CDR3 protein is CASSSPGRQGGSEAFF. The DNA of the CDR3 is TGCGCCAGCAGCTCCCCAGGACGACAGGGAGGTAGTGAAGCTTTCTTT. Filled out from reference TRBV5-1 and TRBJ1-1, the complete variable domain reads KAGVTQTPRYLIKTRGQQVTLSCSPISGHRSVSWYQQTPGQGLQFLFEYFSETQRNKGNFPGRFSGRQFSNSRSEMNVSTLELGDSALYLCASSSPGRQGGSEAFFGQGTRLTVV.

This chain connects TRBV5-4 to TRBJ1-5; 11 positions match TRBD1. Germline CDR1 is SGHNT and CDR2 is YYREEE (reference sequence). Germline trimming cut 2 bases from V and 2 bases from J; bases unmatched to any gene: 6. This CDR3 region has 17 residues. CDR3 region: CASSFGTGGGGNQPQHF. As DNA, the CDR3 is TGTGCCAGCAGCTTTGGGACAGGGGGTGGGGGCAATCAGCCCCAGCATTTT.

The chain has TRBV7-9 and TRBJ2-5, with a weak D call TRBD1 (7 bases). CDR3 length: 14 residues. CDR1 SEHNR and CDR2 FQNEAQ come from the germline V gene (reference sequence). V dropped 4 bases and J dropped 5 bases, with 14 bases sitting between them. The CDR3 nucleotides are TGTGCCAGCAGCTCGACAGGGAGGTGGGAGACCCAGTACTTC. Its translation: CASSSTGRWETQYF. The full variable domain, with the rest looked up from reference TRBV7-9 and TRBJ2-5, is DTGVSQNPRHKITKRGQNVTFRCDPISEHNRLYWYRQTLGQGPEFLTYFQNEAQLEKSRLLSDRFSAERPKGSFSTLEIQRTEQGDSAMYLCASSSTGRWETQYFGPGTRLLVL.

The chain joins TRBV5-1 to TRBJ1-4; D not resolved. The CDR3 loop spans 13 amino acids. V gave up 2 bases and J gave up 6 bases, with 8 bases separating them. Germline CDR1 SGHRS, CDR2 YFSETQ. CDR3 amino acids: CASSFTPDEKLFF. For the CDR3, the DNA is TGCGCCAGCAGCTTTACACCCGATGAAAAACTGTTTTTT.

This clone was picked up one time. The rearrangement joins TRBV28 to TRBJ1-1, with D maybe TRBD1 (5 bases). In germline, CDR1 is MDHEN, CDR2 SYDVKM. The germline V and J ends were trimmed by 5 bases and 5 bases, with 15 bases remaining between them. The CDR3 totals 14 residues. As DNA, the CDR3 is TGTGCCAGCAGTCTCAGGGTGGCGCGAACTGAAGCTTTCTTT. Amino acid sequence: CASSLRVARTEAFF.